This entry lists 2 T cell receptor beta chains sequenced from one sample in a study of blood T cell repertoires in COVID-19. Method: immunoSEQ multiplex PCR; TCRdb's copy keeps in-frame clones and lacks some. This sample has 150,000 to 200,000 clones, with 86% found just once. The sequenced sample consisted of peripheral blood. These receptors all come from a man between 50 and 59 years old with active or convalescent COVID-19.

CDR3 amino acids: CASSLGDRLMNTEAFF. In nucleotides, the CDR3 is TGTGCCAGCAGCCTAGGGGACAGGCTGATGAACACTGAAGCTTTCTTT. The rearrangement uses TRBV5-4 and TRBJ1-1; 8 bases agree with TRBD1. Unmatched junction bases numbered 8, after V lost 4 bases and J lost 0 bases. The CDR3 runs to 16 residues. Looked up from germline, CDR1 is SGHNT and CDR2 is YYREEE (reference sequence).

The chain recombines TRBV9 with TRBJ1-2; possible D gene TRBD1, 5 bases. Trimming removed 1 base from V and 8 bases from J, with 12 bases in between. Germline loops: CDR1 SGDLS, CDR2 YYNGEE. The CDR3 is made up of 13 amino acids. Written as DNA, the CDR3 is TGTGCCAGCAGCGTAATCTCAGGGTTGGGCTACACCTTC. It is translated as CASSVISGLGYTF.